This T cell receptor beta chain was recorded in a study of tumor-infiltrating lymphocytes in oesophageal squamous cell carcinoma. CDR1 is LGHNT and CDR2 is FRNRAP in the germline V gene. This CDR3 spans 18 amino acids. The V and J ends lost 1 base and 0 bases respectively, with 16 bases between them. TCRdb recomputed calls from the PCR reads with MiXCR, one row per CDR3 protein. The sample lists about 21,000 distinct CDR3 sequences; approximately 40% were seen once. In its sample, this clonotype was seen many times. The chain has TRBV12-5 and TRBJ2-1; D is unresolved. Sequenced sample: esophageal tumor tissue. The TCR comes from a male donor with esophageal squamous cell carcinoma. The CDR3 DNA is TGTGCTAGTGGTTTGGGGGCCAAAACTGCCTTCTCCTACAATGAGCAGTTCTTC. It encodes CASGLGAKTAFSYNEQFF.